Listed here are 27 T cell receptor beta chains from one sample, sequenced in a study of T-cell memory formation after mild COVID-19. TCRdb redid the calling of the 5' RACE reads with MiXCR, one entry per CDR3 protein. This sample has 500,000 to 550,000 distinct CDR3 sequences, with roughly 21% found just once. Sequences were obtained from PBMCs or a T cell subset sorted from them (not recorded which). All receptors come from an adult woman who had mild COVID-19 (a few samples of this study predate the infection). Cell type and time point are not known.

The rearrangement links TRBV5-1 to TRBJ2-3; D gene ambiguous. CDR1 SGHRS and CDR2 YFSETQ come from the germline V gene. V was clipped by 0 bases and J by 2 bases, with 10 bases between them. This CDR3 comprises 15 residues. The CDR3 loop is CASSLEVPITDTQYF. The CDR3 nucleotides read TGCGCCAGCAGCTTGGAGGTGCCTATCACAGATACGCAGTATTTT.

This clonotype occurred many times. The J gene is TRBJ2-7, the V gene TRBV29-1; 8 nucleotides align to TRBD1. CDR3 length: 12 residues. V was pared by 5 bases and J by 3 bases, with 3 bases of the junction left unmatched. The V gene's germline CDR1 is SQVTM and CDR2 ANQGSEA. Here the CDR3 reads CSVKTGGYEQYF. The CDR3 bases are TGCAGCGTTAAAACAGGGGGCTACGAGCAGTACTTC.

This chain links TRBV7-9 with TRBJ2-5; TRBD1 matches at 10 bases. Germline V CDR1 and CDR2: SEHNR, FQNEAQ (reference sequence). This CDR3 region has 15 residues. V lost 3 bases to trimming and J lost 4 bases; unmatched junction nucleotides: 5. The CDR3 region has the DNA TGTGCCAGCAGCTTCGTGGGACAGGGGCCAGAGACCCAGTACTTC. It is translated as CASSFVGQGPETQYF.

The rearrangement joins TRBV12-3 or TRBV12-4 to TRBJ2-5; possible D gene TRBD1, 6 bases. The CDR3 has 14 residues. V lost 2 bases and J 3 bases, leaving 10 bases between the germline ends. The CDR3: CASSLRRTEETQYF. CDR3 bases: TGTGCCAGCAGTTTACGACGGACAGAAGAGACCCAGTACTTC.

The J gene is TRBJ2-5, the V gene TRBV5-1; perhaps TRBD2 as D (6 bases). Germline assignment: CDR1 SGHRS and CDR2 YFSETQ. The CDR3 has 12 amino acids. V lost 4 bases, J lost 5 bases, and 9 bases lay in between. CDR3 residues: CASSVGGETQYF. CDR3 bases: TGCGCCAGCAGCGTCGGAGGGGAGACCCAGTACTTC.

This clonotype occurred a few times. The chain links TRBV6-5 to TRBJ1-6; D is unresolved. V was cut by 2 bases and J by 9 bases, with 11 bases left in between. The CDR3 has 14 residues. Per the germline V gene, CDR1 is MNHEY and CDR2 is SVGAGI. The CDR3, as DNA: TGTGCCAGCAGTTACGAAGGGTTTCGTTCACCCCTCCACTTT. Protein: CASSYEGFRSPLHF.

This clonotype was observed a handful of times. The rearrangement links TRBV27 to TRBJ2-3, with D perhaps TRBD1 or TRBD2 (5 bases each). The CDR3 contains 17 residues. The germline V gene has CDR1 MNHEY and CDR2 SMNVEV (reference sequence). Trimming removed 5 bases at V and 3 bases at J, with 21 bases between. The CDR3 DNA reads TGTGCCAGCAGTCCATCCTCCTACCAGGGAGCAACAGATACGCAGTATTTT. This gives the protein CASSPSSYQGATDTQYF.

This chain joins TRBV7-9 and TRBJ2-7; D remains unclear. Germline CDR1 SEHNR, CDR2 FQNEAQ (reference sequence). The CDR3 is made up of 12 amino acids. Trimming took 4 bases from V and 2 from J, leaving 6 bases between them. The CDR3 here is CASSSFTYEQYF. DNA of the CDR3: TGTGCCAGCAGCTCCTTCACCTACGAGCAGTACTTC.

J is TRBJ2-1 and V is TRBV4-1; 9 nucleotides align to TRBD2. The J segment lost 3 bases and the V segment lost 4 bases, leaving 10 bases of the junction unmatched. This CDR3 is built from 17 residues. Looked up from germline, CDR1 is MGHRA and CDR2 is YSYEKL. CDR3 protein: CASSPPSTSGVYNEQFF. The CDR3 nucleotides read TGCGCCAGCAGCCCCCCCTCGACTAGCGGAGTCTACAATGAGCAGTTCTTC.

The chain couples TRBV20-1 to TRBJ1-5, with D perhaps matching TRBD1 (6 bases). The CDR3 totals 15 residues. Germline V lookup: CDR1 DFQATT, CDR2 SNEGSKA (reference sequence). The V end was cut by 0 bases, the J end by 2 bases, with 11 bases between. The CDR3 bases are TGCAGTGCTAGAGATGTGAGGGGGGGCAATCAGCCCCAGCATTTT. It codes for CSARDVRGGNQPQHF.

This sequence joins TRBV15 and TRBJ1-3; possibly TRBD1 for D (6 bases). The CDR3 is 15 residues long. The germline V and J ends were trimmed by 1 base and 8 bases, with 15 bases remaining between them. CDR1 is LNHNV and CDR2 is YYDKDF in the germline V gene (reference sequence). The chain's CDR3 is CATSRAGASWDTIYF. Here the CDR3 DNA reads TGTGCCACCAGCAGAGCAGGGGCTTCCTGGGACACCATATATTTT.

This clonotype occurred once. The chain links TRBV20-1 to TRBJ2-5; 7 positions agree with TRBD2. The V gene end was trimmed by 6 bases and the J gene end by 5 bases; junction bases not matched to a gene: 18. There are 16 residues in the CDR3. Germline V lookup: CDR1 DFQATT, CDR2 SNEGSKA (reference sequence). Here the CDR3 reads CSATRREDGWMETQYF. Written as DNA, the CDR3 is TGCAGTGCCACACGCCGGGAGGACGGTTGGATGGAGACCCAGTACTTC.

This clonotype was found once. The chain carries TRBV6-2 or TRBV6-3 and TRBJ2-5; D is undetermined. The ends were cut back, 6 bases at V and 5 bases at J, with 10 bases in the middle. Germline loops: CDR1 MNHEY, CDR2 SVGEGT. The CDR3 sequence is 12 residues long. CDR3 loop: CASSPDTETQYF. The CDR3 region has the DNA TGTGCCAGCAGCCCGGATACGGAGACCCAGTACTTC.

Many counts were recorded for this clonotype. V is TRBV4-3 and J is TRBJ1-2; weak D call: TRBD1 (5 bases). V lost 5 bases to trimming and J lost 8 bases, with 18 bases between them. Germline V CDR1 and CDR2: LGHNA, YSLEER. The CDR3 runs 14 residues. CDR3 nucleotide sequence: TGCGCCAGCAGCACCCTAAGGGGAGTGGGGGGCTACACCTTC. It yields the protein CASSTLRGVGGYTF.

This clonotype was detected only a few times. The CDR3 bases are TGCAGTGCTACGCGGGGACTCCGTTACAATGAGCAGTTCTTC. Its translation: CSATRGLRYNEQFF. The chain uses TRBV20-1 and TRBJ2-1; possibly TRBD2 for D (6 bases). This CDR3 contains 14 residues. The germline V gene encodes CDR1 DFQATT and CDR2 SNEGSKA (reference sequence). V lost 4 bases, J lost 4 bases, and 14 bases lay in between.

The rearrangement links TRBV15 to TRBJ2-5, with 10 bases that match TRBD2. V lost 7 bases and J lost 3; bases outside the gene matches: 14. Germline V gives CDR1 LNHNV, CDR2 YYDKDF (reference sequence). The CDR3 is 17 residues long. The CDR3 reads CATIPLGSSGRKETQYF. The CDR3 region has the DNA TGTGCCACCATCCCTCTCGGATCTAGCGGGAGAAAAGAGACCCAGTACTTC.

This clonotype has a handful of counts. V is TRBV5-1 and J is TRBJ1-6, with a possible D match to TRBD1 (5 bases). With 7 bases removed from V and 7 bases from J, the gap between germline ends came to 12 bases. This CDR3 has 13 residues. The germline V gene encodes CDR1 SGHRS and CDR2 YFSETQ. CDR3 bases: TGCGCCAGCGCTAGTACAGGAAATTCACCCCTCCACTTT. It yields the protein CASASTGNSPLHF.

V and J are TRBV7-9 and TRBJ1-2; no definite D call. V lost 1 base, J lost 0 bases, and 6 bases lay in between. This CDR3 is 14 amino acids long. The V gene's germline CDR1 is SEHNR and CDR2 FQNEAQ (reference sequence). The CDR3 bases are TGTGCCAGCAGCTTAGAGAGTTCTAACTATGGCTACACCTTC. Encoded protein: CASSLESSNYGYTF.

This chain links TRBV7-9 with TRBJ2-2; TRBD1 is a possible D gene (5 bases). Germline lookup yields CDR1 SEHNR and CDR2 FQNEAQ (reference sequence). With 6 bases removed from V and 1 base from J, the gap between germline ends came to 9 bases. The CDR3 is 14 residues long. This CDR3 is CASRTDRNTGELFF. The CDR3, as DNA: TGTGCCAGCAGAACCGACAGGAACACCGGGGAGCTGTTTTTT.

In its sample, this clonotype was seen a few times. This chain connects TRBV3-1 to TRBJ2-1, with a weak D call TRBD2 (6 bases). V lost 1 base, J lost 4 bases, and 11 bases lay in between. The CDR3 covers 15 residues. Germline loops: CDR1 LGHDT, CDR2 YNNKEL (reference sequence). The CDR3 loop reads CASSQGGLTYNEQFF. In DNA form, the CDR3 reads TGTGCCAGCAGCCAAGGGGGACTGACGTACAATGAGCAGTTCTTC.

This clonotype appeared a few times. The chain employs TRBV7-2 and TRBJ2-7; D possibly corresponds to TRBD1 (5 bases). This CDR3 region has 14 residues. Germline assignment: CDR1 SGHTA and CDR2 FQGNSA. Trimming stripped 1 base from V and 2 bases from J, with 9 bases between. The CDR3 reads CASSLDQTAYEQYF. Written as DNA, the CDR3 is TGTGCCAGCAGCTTAGACCAGACAGCCTACGAGCAGTACTTC.

This clonotype was seen once. The J gene is TRBJ2-1, the V gene TRBV24-1, with TRBD2 as a possible D gene (5 bases). Germline CDR1 is KGHDR and CDR2 is SFDVKD. Trimming left V 3 bases short and J 8 bases short, with 25 bases between. CDR3 length: 18 residues. DNA of the CDR3: TGTGCCACCAGTGATGGAGGCGTAGTGGCGGACCTCGGAGATGAGCAGTTCTTC. Translated: CATSDGGVVADLGDEQFF.

V usage is TRBV18 and J usage is TRBJ2-7; 9 bases are shared with TRBD2. This CDR3 spans 18 amino acids. Per germline, CDR1 KGHSH and CDR2 LQKENI. Losses at the gene ends were 5 bases for V and 2 bases for J; bases not matched to a gene: 16. Here the CDR3 reads CASSSRPAGGRSPYEQYF. The CDR3 bases are TGTGCCAGCTCATCGCGACCGGCGGGAGGGAGATCCCCCTACGAGCAGTACTTC. Full variable domain (outside the CDR3, taken from reference TRBV18 and TRBJ2-7): NAGVMQNPRHLVRRRGQEARLRCSPMKGHSHVYWYRQLPEEGLKFMVYLQKENIIDESGMPKERFSAEFPKEGPSILRIQQVVRGDSAAYFCASSSRPAGGRSPYEQYFGPGTRLTVT.

The rearrangement joins TRBV7-8 to TRBJ2-1, with 10 bases identical to TRBD1. The CDR3 has 17 amino acids. CDR1 and CDR2 (germline): SGHVS, FQNEAQ. V trimming: 4 bases; J trimming: 0 bases; junction bases outside the gene matches: 6. CDR3 DNA: TGTGCCAGCAGCTCACCGAGGGACAGGGGCTCCTACAATGAGCAGTTCTTC. Protein sequence: CASSSPRDRGSYNEQFF.

The rearrangement links TRBV6-1 to TRBJ1-3; D is undetermined. V was pared by 6 bases and J by 2 bases, with 23 bases between. Germline values: CDR1 MNHNS, CDR2 SASEGT. CDR3 length: 18 residues. CDR3 sequence reads: CASRHARARNAPGNTIYF. Here the CDR3 DNA reads TGTGCCAGCAGACACGCAAGGGCCCGCAACGCACCTGGAAACACCATATATTTT.

This clonotype was recorded a few times. This sequence joins TRBV6-6 and TRBJ1-2, with 9 positions matching TRBD1. The CDR3 extends over 17 amino acids. V was clipped by 2 bases and J by 4 bases; unmatched bases: 11. CDR1 is MNHNY, CDR2 SVGAGI, per germline (reference sequence). CDR3 nucleotide sequence: TGTGCCAGCAGTTACGGGGGACAGGGAAGCAGCATCTATGGCTACACCTTC. It translates to CASSYGGQGSSIYGYTF.

There are a few counts of this clonotype. V gene TRBV5-1 combines with J gene TRBJ2-5; no firm D call. Germline values: CDR1 SGHRS, CDR2 YFSETQ. Between the trimmed V and J ends, which lost 4 bases and 2 bases, there was a span of 9 bases. This CDR3 is 13 amino acids long. In DNA, the CDR3 is TGCGCCAGCAGCCCCAGAGTTCAAGAGACCCAGTACTTC. As protein: CASSPRVQETQYF.